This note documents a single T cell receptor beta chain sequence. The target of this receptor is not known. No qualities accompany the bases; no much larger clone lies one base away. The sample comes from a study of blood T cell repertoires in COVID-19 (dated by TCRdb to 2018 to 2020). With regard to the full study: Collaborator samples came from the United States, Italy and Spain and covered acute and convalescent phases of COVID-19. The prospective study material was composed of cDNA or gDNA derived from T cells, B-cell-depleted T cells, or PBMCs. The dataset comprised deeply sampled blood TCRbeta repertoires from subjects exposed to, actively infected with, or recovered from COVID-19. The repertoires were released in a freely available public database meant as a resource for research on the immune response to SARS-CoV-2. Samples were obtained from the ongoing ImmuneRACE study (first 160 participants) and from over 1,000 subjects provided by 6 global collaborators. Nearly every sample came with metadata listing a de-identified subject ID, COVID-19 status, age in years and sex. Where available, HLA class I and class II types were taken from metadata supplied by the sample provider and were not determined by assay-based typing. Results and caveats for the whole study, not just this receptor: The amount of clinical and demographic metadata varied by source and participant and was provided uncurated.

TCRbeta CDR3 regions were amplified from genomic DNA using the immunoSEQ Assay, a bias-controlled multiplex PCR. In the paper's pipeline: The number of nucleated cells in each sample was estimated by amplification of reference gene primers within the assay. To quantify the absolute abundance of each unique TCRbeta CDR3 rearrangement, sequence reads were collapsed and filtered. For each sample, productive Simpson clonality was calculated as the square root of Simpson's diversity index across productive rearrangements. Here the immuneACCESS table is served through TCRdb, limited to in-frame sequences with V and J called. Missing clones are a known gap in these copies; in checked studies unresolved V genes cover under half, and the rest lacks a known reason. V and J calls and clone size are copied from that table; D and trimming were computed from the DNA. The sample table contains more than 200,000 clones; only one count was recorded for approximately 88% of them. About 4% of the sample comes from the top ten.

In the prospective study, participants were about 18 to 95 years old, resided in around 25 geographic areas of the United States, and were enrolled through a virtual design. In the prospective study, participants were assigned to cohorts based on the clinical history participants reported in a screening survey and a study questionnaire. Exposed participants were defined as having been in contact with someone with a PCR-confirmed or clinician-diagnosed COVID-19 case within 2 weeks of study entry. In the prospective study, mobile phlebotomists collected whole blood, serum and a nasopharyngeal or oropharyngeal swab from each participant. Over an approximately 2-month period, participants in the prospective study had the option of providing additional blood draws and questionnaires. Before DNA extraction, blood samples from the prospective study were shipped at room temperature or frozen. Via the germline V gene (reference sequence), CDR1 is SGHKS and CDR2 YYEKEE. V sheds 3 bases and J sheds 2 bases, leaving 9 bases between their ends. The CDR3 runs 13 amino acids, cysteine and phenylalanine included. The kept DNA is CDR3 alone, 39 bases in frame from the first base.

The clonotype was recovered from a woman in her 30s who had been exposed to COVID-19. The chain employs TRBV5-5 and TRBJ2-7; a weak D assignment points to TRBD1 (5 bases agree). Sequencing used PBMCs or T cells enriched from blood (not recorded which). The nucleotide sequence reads TGTGCCAGCAGCTGGGGCCAAACCTACGAGCAGTACTTC. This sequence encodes CASSWGQTYEQYF.